These T cell receptor beta chains were read from a single sample in a study of radiotherapy plus CTLA-4 blockade in lung cancer. Measured with immunoSEQ multiplex PCR; TCRdb has only the in-frame clones, and not every one. The sample lists roughly 30,000 clones, about 77% seen once, with 24% in the top ten. The sample in question was peripheral blood, obtained from a patient treated with radiotherapy plus ipilimumab. The receptors here all came from a human donor with non-small cell lung cancer that progressed on radiotherapy plus ipilimumab. Each CDR3 is given with its conserved first and last residue. A D gene is named only where the DNA matches it firmly. Only part of the rows carry a size: once, few, many, or a class if the clone is expanded.

V	J	size	D	DNA	CDR3
TRBV28	TRBJ2-7	NA	TRBD1	TGTGCCAGCAGCTCTTACAGGGGTCGAAGGGAGCAGTACTTC	CASSSYRGRREQYF
TRBV7-2	TRBJ2-5	NA	NA	TGTGCCTCTGGTAGGAGCCGAGAGACCCAGTACTTC	CASGRSRETQYF
TRBV6-5	TRBJ2-1	NA	TRBD2	TGTGCCAGCAGCGTCGGGACTAGCGGTTACAATGAGCAGTTCTTC	CASSVGTSGYNEQFF
TRBV12-5	TRBJ2-3	NA	TRBD2	TGTGCTAGTGGTTTGTCGACTAGCGGGGGCCAACCGCTGGATGCGCAGTATTTT	CASGLSTSGGQPLDAQYF
TRBV7-2	TRBJ1-1	NA	NA	TGTGCCAGCAGCAAAGGGACGAACACTGAAGCTTTCTTT	CASSKGTNTEAFF
TRBV9	TRBJ2-7	few	TRBD2	TGTGCCAGCACCTCAGAGGTGGGGAGGGCCTACGAGCAGTACTTC	CASTSEVGRAYEQYF
TRBV7-9	TRBJ1-1	NA	TRBD1	TGTGCCAGCAGCCCGAGGGACAGGCTAATTTCGAACACTGAAGCTTTCTTT	CASSPRDRLISNTEAFF
TRBV4-2	TRBJ2-1	NA	NA	TGTGCCAGCAGCCACGGCAATGAGCAGTTCTTC	CASSHGNEQFF
TRBV25-1	TRBJ1-2	NA	NA	TGTGCCAGCAGTAAGGGGTTAAAGTATGGCTACACCTTC	CASSKGLKYGYTF
TRBV5-6	TRBJ2-5	NA	NA	TGTGCCAGCAGCTCCGATTACCAAGAGACCCAGTACTTC	CASSSDYQETQYF
TRBV2	TRBJ2-7	few	NA	TGTGCCAGCAGTGAGAACGAGCAGTACTTC	CASSENEQYF
TRBV4-3	TRBJ1-4	once	TRBD1	TGCGCCAGCAGCCCCCGACAGGGGATGGGTGAAAAACTGTTTTTT	CASSPRQGMGEKLFF
TRBV20-1	TRBJ1-1	NA	NA	TGCAGCGCTAGAAGCCTTGAAGCTTTCTTT	CSARSLEAFF
TRBV28	TRBJ2-2	NA	NA	TGTGCCAGCAGTTTATCCCCAGGGGCAGGGCGGACCGGGGAGCTGTTTTTT	CASSLSPGAGRTGELFF
TRBV27	TRBJ2-7	NA	NA	TGTGCCAGCAGCCTGAAGGGGTTCTACGAGCAGTACTTC	CASSLKGFYEQYF
TRBV7-2	TRBJ1-1	once	NA	TGTGCCAGCAGCCGCAGGGGGAACACTGAAGCTTTCTTT	CASSRRGNTEAFF
TRBV5-1	TRBJ2-3	NA	TRBD1	TGCGCCAGCAGCTCCGGGACAGGGGAGATCCGCACAGATACGCAGTATTTT	CASSSGTGEIRTDTQYF
TRBV7-8	TRBJ1-1	NA	NA	TGTGCCAGCAGCTTAGTTCAAGACACTGAAGCTTTCTTT	CASSLVQDTEAFF
TRBV5-1	TRBJ2-4	NA	NA	TGCGCCAGCAGCTTGGTAGGGGGATTAGCCAAAAACATTCAGTACTTC	CASSLVGGLAKNIQYF
TRBV28	TRBJ2-7	NA	TRBD1	TGTGCCAGCAGCCTTGTTGGGACAGGGATCTCCTACGAGCAGTACTTC	CASSLVGTGISYEQYF
TRBV5-8	TRBJ2-2	NA	NA	TGTGCCAGCAGCCCTGTCTTGTCCTTCCCCCACACCGGGGAGCTGTTTTTT	CASSPVLSFPHTGELFF
TRBV5-4	TRBJ2-7	few	TRBD1	TGTGCCAGCAGCTTGGGGCCGGGACAGGGGTACGAGCAGTACTTC	CASSLGPGQGYEQYF
TRBV5-1	TRBJ2-5	NA	NA	TGCGCCAGCAGCTCACAGGGCGGGCGCCAAGAGACCCAGTACTTC	CASSSQGGRQETQYF
TRBV5-6	TRBJ2-2	NA	NA	TGTGCCAGCAGCAAGAACACCGGGGGTCCCGGGGAGCTGTTTTTT	CASSKNTGGPGELFF
TRBV7-9	TRBJ2-7	NA	TRBD1	TGTGCCAGCAGCCCCTCCGGGACAGGGTCCTACGAGCAGTACTTC	CASSPSGTGSYEQYF
TRBV7-3	TRBJ2-7	NA	NA	TGTGCCAGCAGCTTCCTCGTTGGGACCGGCGAGCAGTACTTC	CASSFLVGTGEQYF
TRBV7-6	TRBJ1-6	NA	TRBD1	TGTGCCAGCAGCCAGGGGACAGGGGGTTACAATTCACCCCTCCACTTT	CASSQGTGGYNSPLHF
TRBV2	TRBJ1-2	NA	NA	TGTGCCAGCAGTACCGCTTTGGACTATGGCTACACCTTC	CASSTALDYGYTF
TRBV7-3	TRBJ2-3	NA	NA	TGTGCCAGCAGCTTATCCGCAGCAGGGTTGGATACGCAGTATTTT	CASSLSAAGLDTQYF
TRBV29-1	TRBJ1-2	NA	NA	TGCAGCGTTGAAGATCTTGGGGGGGCTTCGAACTATGGCTACACCTTC	CSVEDLGGASNYGYTF
TRBV30	TRBJ1-1	once	NA	TGTGCCTGGAGGGAGTCAGGGGTTCATCACACTGAAGCTTTCTTT	CAWRESGVHHTEAFF
TRBV29-1	TRBJ2-5	NA	NA	TGCAGCGTTGAAGATCTGGGGAGAGAGACCCAGTACTTC	CSVEDLGRETQYF
TRBV9	TRBJ2-3	NA	NA	TGTGCCAGCAGCGTATTCGGAGGGCTAACAGATACGCAGTATTTT	CASSVFGGLTDTQYF
TRBV19	TRBJ2-1	NA	NA	TGTGTCAGTTCCCTAAGCCGTAGCTCCTACAATGAGCAGTTCTTC	CVSSLSRSSYNEQFF
TRBV5-1	TRBJ2-7	medium-sized	NA	TGCGCCAGCAGCTTGGGGGGCTCGGTCAACGAGCAGTACTTC	CASSLGGSVNEQYF